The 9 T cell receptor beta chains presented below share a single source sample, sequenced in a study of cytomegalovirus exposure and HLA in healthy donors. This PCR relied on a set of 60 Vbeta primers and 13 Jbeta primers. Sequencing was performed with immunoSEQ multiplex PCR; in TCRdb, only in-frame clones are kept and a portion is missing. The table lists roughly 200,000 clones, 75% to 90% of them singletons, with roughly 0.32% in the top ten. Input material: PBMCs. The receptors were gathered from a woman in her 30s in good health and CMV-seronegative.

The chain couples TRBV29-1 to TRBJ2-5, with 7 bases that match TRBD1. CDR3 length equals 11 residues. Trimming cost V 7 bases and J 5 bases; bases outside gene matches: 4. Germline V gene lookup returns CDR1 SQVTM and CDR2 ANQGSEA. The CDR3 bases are TGCAGCGCGACAGGGTTGGAGACCCAGTACTTC. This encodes CSATGLETQYF. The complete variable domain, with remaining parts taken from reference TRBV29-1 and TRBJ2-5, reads SAVISQKPSRDICQRGTSLTIQCQVDSQVTMMFWYRQQPGQSLTLIATANQGSEATYESGFVIDKFPISRPNLTFSTLTVSNMSPEDSSIYLCSATGLETQYFGPGTRLLVL.

CDR3 bases: TGTGCCAGCAGCTTTAGCGGGGGGGCTTCTAATACGCAGTATTTT. Translation gives CASSFSGGASNTQYF. The chain joins TRBV7-3 to TRBJ2-3; 11 bases are shared with TRBD2. Trimming removed 3 bases from V and 7 bases from J; junction bases left unmatched: 6. CDR1 is SGHTA, CDR2 FQGTGA, per germline. The CDR3 spans 15 residues.

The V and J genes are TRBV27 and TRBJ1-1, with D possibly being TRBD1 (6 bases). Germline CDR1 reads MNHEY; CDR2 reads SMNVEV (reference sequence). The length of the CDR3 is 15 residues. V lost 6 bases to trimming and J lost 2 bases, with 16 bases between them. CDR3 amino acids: CASRGGRGINTEAFF. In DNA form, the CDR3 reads TGTGCCAGCAGGGGGGGGCGGGGAATCAACACTGAAGCTTTCTTT.

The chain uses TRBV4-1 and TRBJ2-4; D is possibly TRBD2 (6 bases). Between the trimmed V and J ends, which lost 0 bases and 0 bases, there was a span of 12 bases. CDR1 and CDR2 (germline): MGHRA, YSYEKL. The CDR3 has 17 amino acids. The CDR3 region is CASSQDGGRIAKNIQYF. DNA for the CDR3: TGCGCCAGCAGCCAAGATGGGGGGAGAATAGCCAAAAACATTCAGTACTTC.

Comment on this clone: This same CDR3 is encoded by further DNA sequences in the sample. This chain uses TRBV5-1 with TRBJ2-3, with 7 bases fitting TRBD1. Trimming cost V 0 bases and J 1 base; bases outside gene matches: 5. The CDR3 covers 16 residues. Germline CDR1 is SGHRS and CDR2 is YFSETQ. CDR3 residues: CASSLVAGGGTDTQYF. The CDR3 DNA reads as TGCGCCAGCAGCTTGGTGGCAGGGGGAGGCACAGATACGCAGTATTTT.

This chain's CDR3 is CAWTVQGGWFNTGELFF. CDR3 DNA: TGTGCCTGGACCGTTCAGGGGGGATGGTTTAACACCGGGGAGCTGTTTTTT. The chain couples TRBV30 to TRBJ2-2; TRBD1 might be the D (7 bases). This CDR3 region has 17 residues. Trimming pared 4 bases from V and 2 bases from J, leaving 20 bases between. The germline gives CDR1 GTSNPN, CDR2 SVGIG (reference sequence).

The CDR3: CASSIYVGGPYEQYF. CDR3 nucleotides: TGTGCCAGTAGTATCTACGTCGGGGGGCCCTACGAGCAGTACTTC. This chain connects TRBV19 to TRBJ2-7; a weak D match, TRBD2 (7 bases). V was trimmed by 3 bases and J by 2 bases, leaving 14 bases between them. CDR3 length: 15 amino acids. Germline-derived CDR1 and CDR2 are LNHDA and SQIVND (reference sequence).

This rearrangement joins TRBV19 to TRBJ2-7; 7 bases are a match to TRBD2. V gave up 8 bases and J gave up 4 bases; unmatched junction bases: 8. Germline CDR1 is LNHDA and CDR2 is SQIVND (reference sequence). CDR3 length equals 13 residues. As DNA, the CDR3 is TGTGCCAGTTCGCCGGGAGGTCCTTACGAGCAGTACTTC. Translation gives CASSPGGPYEQYF.

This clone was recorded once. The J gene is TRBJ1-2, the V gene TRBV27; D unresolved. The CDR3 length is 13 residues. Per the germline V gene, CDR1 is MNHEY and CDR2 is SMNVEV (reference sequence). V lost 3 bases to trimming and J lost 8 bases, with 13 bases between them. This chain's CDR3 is CASSFGPLGGYTF. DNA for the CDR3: TGTGCCAGCAGTTTCGGACCACTAGGCGGCTACACCTTC.